Listed here are 30 T cell receptor beta chains from one sample, sequenced in a study of T cells after yellow fever vaccination. MiXCR, applied by TCRdb to the 5' RACE reads, yields one record per CDR3 protein. The table lists fewer than 500,000 distinct CDR3 sequences, about 17% of them singletons. The source was PBMCs, collected before the yellow fever booster vaccination. The receptors were gathered from a man aged 18 to 29 who received the YFV17D yellow fever vaccine.

The rearrangement uses TRBV25-1 and TRBJ1-2; the D gene is possibly TRBD1 (6 bases). Trimming cost V 1 base and J 3 bases, with 15 bases left between them. CDR1 is MGHDK, CDR2 SYGVNS, per germline. There are 16 residues in the CDR3. For the CDR3, the DNA is TGTGCCAGCAGTGAATTAGGAGCTGGACAGTACTATGGCTACACCTTC. Protein: CASSELGAGQYYGYTF.

This clonotype was seen a few times. This chain links TRBV25-1 with TRBJ1-1, with D unresolved. The V gene lost 1 base and the J gene lost 6 bases, with 3 bases spanning the gap. Germline CDR1 reads MGHDK; CDR2 reads SYGVNS. The CDR3 runs 11 residues. In nucleotides, the CDR3 is TGTGCCAGCAGTGAATTTGCTGAAGCTTTCTTT. Encoded protein: CASSEFAEAFF. The whole variable domain, filled in from reference TRBV25-1 and TRBJ1-1, reads EADIYQTPRYLVIGTGKKITLECSQTMGHDKMYWYQQDPGMELHLIHYSYGVNSTEKGDLSSESTVSRIRTEHFPLTLESARPSHTSQYLCASSEFAEAFFGQGTRLTVV.

The gene calls are TRBV28 and TRBJ1-1; D is unresolved. Trimming stripped 5 bases from V and 11 bases from J, with 15 bases between. This CDR3 is 12 amino acids long. CDR1 MDHEN and CDR2 SYDVKM come from the germline V gene. CDR3 loop: CASSRGRACAFF. In nucleotides, the CDR3 is TGTGCCAGCAGTCGGGGAAGGGCTTGTGCTTTCTTT.

The chain links TRBV4-3 to TRBJ2-7, with 8 bases matching TRBD1. The CDR3 runs 18 residues. V lost 0 bases and J lost 3; bases outside the gene matches: 13. Germline V CDR1 and CDR2: LGHNA, YSLEER. The CDR3 nucleotides read TGCGCCAGCAGCCAAGATATACGTCAGGGGGCATTGTACTACGAGCAGTACTTC. It translates to CASSQDIRQGALYYEQYF.

The chain joins TRBV2 to TRBJ2-1; the D gene is possibly TRBD2 (5 bases). The germline V gene encodes CDR1 SNHLY and CDR2 FYNNEI. The CDR3 is 14 amino acids. Deletions cut 8 bases from V and 6 bases from J, with 17 bases between. The CDR3 nucleotides read TGTGCCAGCCGGAGGACGCAAGGCCTCAATGAGCAGTTCTTC. This encodes CASRRTQGLNEQFF.

The chain uses TRBV4-1 and TRBJ1-2, with 7 bases lining up with TRBD1. V lost 0 bases to trimming and J lost 8 bases; unmatched junction nucleotides: 3. This CDR3 has 13 amino acids. Germline V CDR1 and CDR2: MGHRA, YSYEKL. The CDR3 nucleotides read TGCGCCAGCAGCCAAGATGACAGGGACGGCTACACCTTC. It yields the protein CASSQDDRDGYTF.

The rearrangement joins TRBV5-1 to TRBJ2-7; 9 nucleotides align to TRBD1. Germline CDR1 reads SGHRS; CDR2 reads YFSETQ. Germline trimming cut 4 bases from V and 2 bases from J; bases unmatched to any gene: 4. The CDR3 is 14 residues long. The CDR3 reads CASSPQGATYEQYV. CDR3 DNA sequence: TGCGCCAGCAGCCCACAGGGGGCGACCTACGAGCAGTACGTC.

CDR3: CASSSGTGHSGNTIYF. The CDR3 nucleotides read TGCGCCAGCAGCTCCGGGACAGGCCACTCTGGAAACACCATATATTTT. The chain uses TRBV5-1 and TRBJ1-3, with 8 nucleotides matching TRBD1. This CDR3 is built from 16 residues. Per germline, CDR1 SGHRS and CDR2 YFSETQ. V shed 3 bases, J shed 0 bases, and the junction held 5 bases outside the gene matches.

The chain recombines TRBV5-1 with TRBJ2-1; TRBD1 is a possible D gene (5 bases). V shed 0 bases and J shed 0 bases, with 10 bases lying between them. Germline V gene sequence: CDR1 SGHRS, CDR2 YFSETQ. This CDR3 region has 16 residues. CDR3 DNA sequence: TGCGCCAGCAGCTTGGAAGGGGTGGCCTCCTACAATGAGCAGTTCTTC. Translated, it gives CASSLEGVASYNEQFF.

This clonotype has a count of ten or more. The chain joins TRBV6-5 to TRBJ2-1, with D uncertain. Trimming shortened V by 2 bases and J by 2 bases, and 16 bases separated the two germline ends. CDR3 size: 17 residues. Germline V lookup: CDR1 MNHEY, CDR2 SVGAGI. Here the CDR3 DNA reads TGTGCCAGCAGTTACGTTCGCTCCCCCGGACCCTACAATGAGCAGTTCTTC. Translating it yields CASSYVRSPGPYNEQFF.

There are a few counts of this clonotype. This rearrangement joins TRBV10-3 to TRBJ2-3, with 7 positions matching TRBD1. The V gene end was trimmed by 10 bases and the J gene end by 1 base; junction bases not matched to a gene: 5. Per germline, CDR1 ENHRY and CDR2 SYGVKD. This CDR3 region has 13 residues. The CDR3 sequence: CATATGRTDTQYF. The DNA of the CDR3 is TGTGCCACCGCGACAGGGCGCACAGATACGCAGTATTTT.

This clonotype was seen many times. The chain links TRBV7-2 to TRBJ2-3; possible D gene TRBD2, 5 bases. The V and J ends lost 5 bases and 6 bases respectively, with 18 bases between them. This CDR3 is built from 15 residues. Germline V gene lookup returns CDR1 SGHTA and CDR2 FQGNSA. CDR3 residues: CASSPTTGVRDTQYF. The CDR3 DNA sequence: TGTGCCAGCAGCCCCACTACCGGGGTGCGGGATACGCAGTATTTT. Supplemented by reference TRBV7-2 and TRBJ2-3, the full variable domain reads GAGVSQSPSNKVTEKGKDVELRCDPISGHTALYWYRQSLGQGLEFLIYFQGNSAPDKSGLPSDRFSAERTGGSVSTLTIQRTQQEDSAVYLCASSPTTGVRDTQYFGPGTRLTVL.

The chain has TRBV6-6 and TRBJ1-2; TRBD1 is a possible D gene (6 bases). V was clipped by 0 bases and J by 8 bases, with 16 bases between them. Germline values: CDR1 MNHNY, CDR2 SVGAGI (reference sequence). This CDR3 has 15 amino acids. The CDR3 region has the DNA TGTGCCAGCAGTTACTCGGGCGGGGGGCGATGGGGCTACACCTTC. It translates to CASSYSGGGRWGYTF.

The V call is TRBV6-5, the J call TRBJ2-3, with 10 positions matching TRBD2. This CDR3 region has 18 residues. Germline values: CDR1 MNHEY, CDR2 SVGAGI. Trimming removed 1 base from V and 2 bases from J; junction bases left unmatched: 9. In DNA form, the CDR3 reads TGTGCCAGCAGTTACTGGGGTTTTAGCGGGGGGTACACAGATACGCAGTATTTT. This sequence encodes CASSYWGFSGGYTDTQYF.

In its sample, this clonotype was seen many times. The V gene is TRBV6-2 or TRBV6-3, the J gene TRBJ2-1; 8 nucleotides agree with TRBD2. CDR1 MNHEY and CDR2 SVGEGT come from the germline V gene. Trimming cost V 2 bases and J 8 bases; bases outside gene matches: 8. The CDR3 extends over 15 amino acids. Written as DNA, the CDR3 is TGTGCCAGCAGTTACGGTCGGGGGGGCAGGGATGAGCAGTTCTTC. Amino acids: CASSYGRGGRDEQFF.

The chain carries TRBV12-3 or TRBV12-4 and TRBJ1-3, with 8 bases identical to TRBD1. The ends lost 6 bases at V and 4 bases at J; junction bases unmatched: 8. The CDR3 sequence is 15 residues long. As DNA, the CDR3 is TGTGCCAGCAGACCGGACAGGGCGAAGGGAAACACCATATATTTT. This gives the protein CASRPDRAKGNTIYF.

This clonotype occurred a few times. Mismatch with germline at one junction end may stem from a read error. The CDR3 DNA reads TGTGCTAGCAGCCGTGGAGCGGGCTACACCGGGGAGCTGTTTTTT. Translated: CASSRGAGYTGELFF. The rearrangement links TRBV7-7 to TRBJ2-2; a possible D gene is TRBD2 (6 bases). CDR1 and CDR2 from the germline V gene are SSHAT and FNYEAQ (reference sequence). This CDR3 has 15 residues.

The chain carries TRBV29-1 and TRBJ1-4, with 9 bases that match TRBD1. The CDR3 has 16 amino acids. V shed 0 bases and J 7 bases; nucleotides not matched to a gene: 9. The germline CDR1 and CDR2 sequences are SQVTM and ANQGSEA. DNA for the CDR3: TGCAGCGTTGAAGATCGGGACAGGGTATTAGGTGAAAAACTGTTTTTT. This codes for CSVEDRDRVLGEKLFF.

This clonotype was detected only a few times. V and J are TRBV5-6 and TRBJ1-5; D not resolved. The ends were cut back, 2 bases at V and 0 bases at J, with 9 bases in the middle. Germline-derived CDR1 and CDR2 are SGHDT and YYEEEE. CDR3 length equals 15 residues. The CDR3 reads CASSFQGNSNQPQHF. CDR3 bases: TGTGCCAGCAGCTTTCAAGGTAATAGCAATCAGCCCCAGCATTTT.

The genes are TRBV9 and TRBJ1-5; D is perhaps TRBD1 (5 bases). V lost 0 bases, J lost 0 bases, and 16 bases lay in between. The CDR3 is made up of 18 amino acids. Germline V gene lookup returns CDR1 SGDLS and CDR2 YYNGEE. For the CDR3, the DNA is TGTGCCAGCAGCGTAGGGGGCCTCAACTCAAATAGCAATCAGCCCCAGCATTTT. This codes for CASSVGGLNSNSNQPQHF.

The V gene is TRBV6-5, the J gene TRBJ1-6; D unclear. V was clipped by 8 bases and J by 0 bases, with 14 bases between them. The CDR3 extends over 16 amino acids. Germline CDR1 reads MNHEY; CDR2 reads SVGAGI. The CDR3: CASSNRWSSYNSPLHF. The CDR3 DNA is TGTGCCAGCTCTAATCGGTGGAGCTCCTATAATTCACCCCTCCACTTT.

The genes are TRBV28 and TRBJ2-1; D unresolved. V was clipped by 8 bases and J by 8 bases, with 13 bases between them. This CDR3 is 12 amino acids long. Germline assignment: CDR1 MDHEN and CDR2 SYDVKM. The CDR3 loop reads CASSPLLDEQFF. CDR3 DNA sequence: TGTGCCAGCTCCCCCCTTTTGGATGAGCAGTTCTTC.

V is TRBV7-9 and J is TRBJ2-1, with D possibly called TRBD1 or TRBD2 (6 bases each). The V gene's germline CDR1 is SEHNR and CDR2 FQNEAQ (reference sequence). The CDR3 sequence is 16 residues long. Deletions cut 5 bases from V and 0 bases from J, with 14 bases between. The CDR3, as DNA: TGTGCCAGCAGCCCCCTGAGGGGGGCCTCCTACAATGAGCAGTTCTTC. This gives the protein CASSPLRGASYNEQFF.

This clonotype has a count of ten or more. V usage is TRBV6-5 and J usage is TRBJ2-3, with unresolved D. Trimming removed 6 bases from V and 6 bases from J, with 10 bases in between. Germline V gene lookup returns CDR1 MNHEY and CDR2 SVGAGI. This CDR3 is built from 12 residues. The CDR3 coding sequence is TGTGCCAGCAGAAGCCTAGTGGATACGCAGTATTTT. Amino acid sequence: CASRSLVDTQYF.

J is TRBJ2-7 and V is TRBV25-1; D not certain. V was clipped by 11 bases and J by 0 bases, with 14 bases between them. This CDR3 is built from 13 residues. Germline CDR1 is MGHDK and CDR2 is SYGVNS. CDR3 bases: TGTGCCTGCCAACAGATTAGCTCCTACGAGCAGTACGTC. As protein: CACQQISSYEQYV.

The CDR3 reads CASSQDLQGHEAFF. DNA for the CDR3: TGCGCCAGCAGCCAAGATCTACAGGGCCATGAAGCTTTCTTT. The chain employs TRBV4-1 and TRBJ1-1, with D tentatively TRBD1 (6 bases). V lost 0 bases and J 7 bases, leaving 12 bases between the germline ends. CDR3 length: 14 residues. Germline V gene sequence: CDR1 MGHRA, CDR2 YSYEKL.

This clonotype was observed many times. As DNA, the CDR3 is TGTGCCAGCAGTTCGACTAGCGGGGGACAAGAGACCCAGTACTTC. This gives the protein CASSSTSGGQETQYF. The chain has TRBV12-3 or TRBV12-4 and TRBJ2-5; the match to TRBD2 covers 12 bases. This CDR3 contains 15 residues. Trimming cost V 4 bases and J 2 bases; bases outside gene matches: 2.

This clonotype was seen at least ten times. The rearrangement links TRBV11-2 to TRBJ2-3; D is unresolved. Germline loops: CDR1 SGHAT, CDR2 FQNNGV. CDR3 size: 13 residues. V was cut by 3 bases and J by 5 bases, with 9 bases left in between. CDR3 in amino acids: CASSFGQGDTQYF. CDR3 nucleotide sequence: TGTGCCAGCAGCTTCGGGCAAGGAGATACGCAGTATTTT.

This clonotype turned up a few times. The V and J genes are TRBV3-1 and TRBJ2-2; D possibly matches TRBD1 or TRBD2 (5 bases each). The CDR3 is 13 amino acids. V dropped 4 bases and J dropped 4 bases, with 7 bases sitting between them. CDR1 is LGHDT, CDR2 YNNKEL, per germline (reference sequence). The CDR3 DNA follows: TGTGCCAGCAGCCGGGGGACCACCGGGGAGCTGTTTTTT. This translates into CASSRGTTGELFF.

V is TRBV6-2 or TRBV6-3 and J is TRBJ2-1; 14 bases map to TRBD2. Germline V gene sequence: CDR1 MNHEY, CDR2 SVGEGT. J gave up 9 bases and V 8 bases, and 18 bases lay outside the gene matches. The CDR3 covers 18 residues. CDR3 amino acids: CASVPGLAGAAGWIEQFF. The CDR3 nucleotides read TGTGCCAGCGTTCCGGGACTAGCGGGGGCCGCCGGTTGGATTGAGCAGTTCTTC.